A selection of T cell receptor beta chains follows, all from one sample in a study of T cells in Graves' hyperthyroidism and ophthalmopathy. TCRdb reprocessed the multiplex PCR reads via MiXCR and lists one record per CDR3 protein. The data contain a few hundred thousand distinct CDR3 sequences, roughly 19% of them singletons. Sequencing was performed on blood. The receptors were gathered from a woman aged 18-30 years with Graves' hyperthyroidism. Both conserved end residues are part of each CDR3. Fields, in order: J gene, D gene, V gene, clone size, CDR3 protein, CDR3 DNA. D genes are given only for firm matches. Size values are once, few and many counts, or a class for expanded clones, and some rows have none.

j_call: TRBJ2-5
d_call: NA
v_call: TRBV12-3/TRBV12-4
clone_size: many
cdr3_aa: CASSPSQGEAQYF
cdr3_nt: TGTGCCAGCAGTCCCTCACAGGGCGAGGCCCAGTACTTC

j_call: TRBJ2-7
d_call: NA
v_call: TRBV6-1
clone_size: many
cdr3_aa: CASSGPKHEQYF
cdr3_nt: TGTGCCAGCAGTGGGCCCAAGCACGAGCAGTACTTC

j_call: TRBJ2-4
d_call: NA
v_call: TRBV5-1
clone_size: NA
cdr3_aa: CASSLDGGWNIQYF
cdr3_nt: TGCGCCAGCAGCTTGGATGGGGGTTGGAACATTCAGTACTTC

j_call: TRBJ2-7
d_call: NA
v_call: TRBV19
clone_size: many
cdr3_aa: CASRDYREQYF
cdr3_nt: TGTGCCAGTAGGGACTATCGGGAGCAGTACTTC

j_call: TRBJ1-5
d_call: NA
v_call: TRBV13
clone_size: many
cdr3_aa: CASSLGGGVGNQPQHF
cdr3_nt: TGTGCCAGCAGCTTAGGCGGGGGGGTAGGAAATCAGCCCCAGCATTTT

j_call: TRBJ2-7
d_call: NA
v_call: TRBV12-3/TRBV12-4
clone_size: many
cdr3_aa: CASSLGVLSSSYEQYF
cdr3_nt: TGTGCCAGCAGTTTGGGGGTACTATCGAGCTCCTACGAGCAGTACTTC

j_call: TRBJ1-5
d_call: TRBD1
v_call: TRBV24-1
clone_size: many
cdr3_aa: CATSDQQGYGNQPQHF
cdr3_nt: TGTGCCACCAGTGATCAACAGGGGTACGGCAATCAGCCCCAGCATTTT

j_call: TRBJ1-1
d_call: NA
v_call: TRBV5-1
clone_size: many
cdr3_aa: CASSSNYRDGDTEAFF
cdr3_nt: TGCGCCAGCAGCTCTAACTACCGGGACGGAGACACTGAAGCTTTCTTT

j_call: TRBJ1-5
d_call: TRBD1
v_call: TRBV28
clone_size: many
cdr3_aa: CASTTGGNQPQHF
cdr3_nt: TGTGCCAGCACCACAGGGGGCAATCAGCCCCAGCATTTT

j_call: TRBJ1-2
d_call: NA
v_call: TRBV9
clone_size: many
cdr3_aa: CASSVDSKYGYTF
cdr3_nt: TGTGCCAGCAGCGTAGACAGTAAATATGGCTACACCTTC

j_call: TRBJ1-5
d_call: NA
v_call: TRBV18
clone_size: many
cdr3_aa: CASSPKGGLQPQHF
cdr3_nt: TGTGCCAGCTCACCGAAAGGGGGACTTCAGCCCCAGCATTTT

j_call: TRBJ2-5
d_call: NA
v_call: TRBV12-3/TRBV12-4
clone_size: many
cdr3_aa: CASSLVELETQYF
cdr3_nt: TGTGCCAGCAGCCTGGTAGAGCTGGAGACCCAGTACTTC

j_call: TRBJ2-5
d_call: TRBD1
v_call: TRBV28
clone_size: many
cdr3_aa: CASRIRDRVWETQYF
cdr3_nt: TGTGCCAGCAGAATACGGGACAGGGTATGGGAGACCCAGTACTTC

j_call: TRBJ2-7
d_call: NA
v_call: TRBV20-1
clone_size: many
cdr3_aa: CSAKTGGFEQYF
cdr3_nt: TGCAGTGCCAAGACTGGAGGGTTCGAGCAGTACTTC

j_call: TRBJ2-5
d_call: TRBD2
v_call: TRBV7-2
clone_size: NA
cdr3_aa: CASGVSGLADQETQYF
cdr3_nt: TGTGCCAGCGGTGTCTCGGGACTAGCGGACCAAGAGACCCAGTACTTC

j_call: TRBJ1-2
d_call: NA
v_call: TRBV6-1
clone_size: NA
cdr3_aa: CASSLDTLYGYTF
cdr3_nt: TGTGCCAGCAGTCTAGACACCCTCTATGGCTACACCTTC

j_call: TRBJ1-1
d_call: NA
v_call: TRBV28
clone_size: NA
cdr3_aa: CASSLFRANTEAFF
cdr3_nt: TGTGCCAGCAGTTTATTCCGGGCCAACACTGAAGCTTTCTTT

j_call: TRBJ1-5
d_call: NA
v_call: TRBV20-1
clone_size: many
cdr3_aa: CSARKLGTKRPNQPQHF
cdr3_nt: TGCAGTGCTAGAAAATTGGGGACGAAGAGGCCGAATCAGCCCCAGCATTTT

j_call: TRBJ1-3
d_call: NA
v_call: TRBV4-1
clone_size: NA
cdr3_aa: CASSQPGARTSGNTIYF
cdr3_nt: TGCGCCAGCAGCCAACCGGGAGCCAGGACCTCTGGAAACACCATATATTTT

j_call: TRBJ1-1
d_call: NA
v_call: TRBV6-1
clone_size: many
cdr3_aa: CASSQAESEAFF
cdr3_nt: TGTGCCAGCAGCCAAGCGGAATCTGAAGCTTTCTTT

j_call: TRBJ2-5
d_call: TRBD2
v_call: TRBV11-1
clone_size: many
cdr3_aa: CASSFGGNQETQYF
cdr3_nt: TGTGCCAGCAGCTTCGGGGGGAACCAAGAGACCCAGTACTTC

j_call: TRBJ2-3
d_call: TRBD2
v_call: TRBV7-3
clone_size: many
cdr3_aa: CASSWTSGSTDTQYF
cdr3_nt: TGTGCCAGCAGCTGGACTAGCGGAAGCACAGATACGCAGTATTTT

j_call: TRBJ2-2
d_call: NA
v_call: TRBV29-1
clone_size: few
cdr3_aa: CSVERRSAGELFF
cdr3_nt: TGCAGCGTTGAAAGGCGCTCCGCCGGGGAGCTGTTTTTT

j_call: TRBJ1-2
d_call: NA
v_call: TRBV5-5
clone_size: many
cdr3_aa: CASSQVYGYTF
cdr3_nt: TGTGCCAGCAGTCAAGTCTATGGCTACACCTTC

j_call: TRBJ1-1
d_call: TRBD1
v_call: TRBV5-1
clone_size: many
cdr3_aa: CASSRTGEIEAFF
cdr3_nt: TGCGCCAGCAGCAGGACAGGGGAGATTGAAGCTTTCTTT

j_call: TRBJ1-2
d_call: TRBD1
v_call: TRBV4-2
clone_size: NA
cdr3_aa: CASSQEVRGRGYGYTF
cdr3_nt: TGTGCCAGCAGCCAAGAAGTAAGGGGGCGCGGCTATGGCTACACCTTC

j_call: TRBJ1-1
d_call: TRBD1
v_call: TRBV5-1
clone_size: few
cdr3_aa: CASSSYRGPDTEAFF
cdr3_nt: TGCGCCAGCAGCTCATACAGGGGGCCGGACACTGAAGCTTTCTTT

j_call: TRBJ2-5
d_call: NA
v_call: TRBV7-3
clone_size: many
cdr3_aa: CASSSGLGGETQYF
cdr3_nt: TGTGCCAGCAGCTCCGGACTAGGGGGAGAGACCCAGTACTTC

j_call: TRBJ2-7
d_call: NA
v_call: TRBV6-1
clone_size: once
cdr3_aa: CASSRRLEQYF
cdr3_nt: TGTGCCAGCAGTCGAAGGCTCGAGCAGTACTTC

j_call: TRBJ2-7
d_call: TRBD1
v_call: TRBV29-1
clone_size: NA
cdr3_aa: CSVLGQGSSYEQYF
cdr3_nt: TGCAGCGTTCTGGGACAGGGAAGCTCCTACGAGCAGTACTTC

j_call: TRBJ1-1
d_call: NA
v_call: TRBV6-2/TRBV6-3
clone_size: many
cdr3_aa: CASSYSTGEGTEAFF
cdr3_nt: TGTGCCAGCAGTTACTCAACAGGTGAAGGGACTGAAGCTTTCTTT

j_call: TRBJ1-1
d_call: NA
v_call: TRBV7-9
clone_size: many
cdr3_aa: CASSSVILNTEAFF
cdr3_nt: TGTGCCAGCAGCTCCGTGATTTTGAACACTGAAGCTTTCTTT

j_call: TRBJ1-3
d_call: TRBD1
v_call: TRBV4-1
clone_size: NA
cdr3_aa: CASSHPGQGAAGNTIYF
cdr3_nt: TGCGCCAGCAGCCATCCGGGACAGGGGGCGGCTGGAAACACCATATATTTT

j_call: TRBJ2-2
d_call: NA
v_call: TRBV28
clone_size: NA
cdr3_aa: CASPNTGELFF
cdr3_nt: TGTGCCAGCCCCAACACCGGGGAGCTGTTTTTT

j_call: TRBJ1-2
d_call: NA
v_call: TRBV5-1
clone_size: NA
cdr3_aa: CASSLNGVAVPNYGYTF
cdr3_nt: TGCGCCAGCAGCTTGAATGGGGTGGCAGTACCCAACTATGGCTACACCTTC

j_call: TRBJ2-7
d_call: NA
v_call: TRBV6-1
clone_size: few
cdr3_aa: CASSRWTGSYEQYF
cdr3_nt: TGTGCCAGCAGTCGCTGGACGGGGTCCTACGAGCAGTACTTC

j_call: TRBJ1-5
d_call: NA
v_call: TRBV6-5
clone_size: many
cdr3_aa: CASFRGGSPNQPQHF
cdr3_nt: TGTGCCAGCTTTCGAGGGGGATCACCCAATCAGCCCCAGCATTTT

j_call: TRBJ2-2
d_call: TRBD2
v_call: TRBV28
clone_size: many
cdr3_aa: CASTESGGEIGELFF
cdr3_nt: TGTGCCAGCACCGAAAGCGGGGGGGAGATCGGGGAGCTGTTTTTT

j_call: TRBJ2-7
d_call: TRBD1
v_call: TRBV20-1
clone_size: many
cdr3_aa: CSARLRTGGYEQYF
cdr3_nt: TGCAGTGCCCGTCTAAGGACAGGTGGCTACGAGCAGTACTTC

j_call: TRBJ1-1
d_call: NA
v_call: TRBV19
clone_size: many
cdr3_aa: CATISTLNTEAFF
cdr3_nt: TGTGCCACCATTTCGACTCTGAACACTGAAGCTTTCTTT

j_call: TRBJ1-1
d_call: NA
v_call: TRBV29-1
clone_size: many
cdr3_aa: CSGYRADTEAFF
cdr3_nt: TGCAGCGGATACAGGGCAGACACTGAAGCTTTCTTT

j_call: TRBJ1-1
d_call: NA
v_call: TRBV7-9
clone_size: NA
cdr3_aa: CASSEEGRNTEAFF
cdr3_nt: TGTGCCAGCAGCGAGGAAGGGAGGAACACTGAAGCTTTCTTT

j_call: TRBJ1-5
d_call: TRBD1
v_call: TRBV11-1
clone_size: many
cdr3_aa: CASSFSPGDRGPYWPQHF
cdr3_nt: TGTGCCAGCAGCTTTTCCCCCGGGGACAGGGGTCCTTATTGGCCCCAGCATTTT

j_call: TRBJ1-2
d_call: NA
v_call: TRBV11-1
clone_size: many
cdr3_aa: CASSRTGTIDSNYGYTF
cdr3_nt: TGTGCCAGCAGCCGAACCGGGACAATCGATTCTAACTATGGCTACACCTTC

j_call: TRBJ2-7
d_call: TRBD2
v_call: TRBV2
clone_size: NA
cdr3_aa: CASSEEAGGGYEQYF
cdr3_nt: TGTGCCAGCAGTGAGGAGGCGGGAGGGGGATACGAGCAGTACTTC